Below, 3 T cell receptor beta chains from the same sample are listed, as sequenced in a study of T cell responses to AZD1222 COVID-19 vaccine. The data were produced by immunoSEQ multiplex PCR, yet TCRdb's version contains in-frame clones alone and is incomplete. The sample carries under 200,000 clones, about 90% recorded once. This sample comprised peripheral blood, obtained on day 0 of AZD1222 vaccination. Source of these receptors: an adult in good health.

CDR3 nucleotides: TGTGCCACCAGCAGAGCCACAACAGAAAGACTACACACTAACTATGGCTACACCTTC. Its translation: CATSRATTERLHTNYGYTF. The V and J genes are TRBV15 and TRBJ1-2; D gene ambiguous. CDR3 size: 19 residues. The V end lost 1 base, the J end lost 0 bases, and 21 bases lay between the germline ends. The germline gives CDR1 LNHNV, CDR2 YYDKDF (reference sequence).

The V gene is TRBV18, the J gene TRBJ1-1, with 8 bases identical to TRBD1. Germline CDR1 KGHSH, CDR2 LQKENI. This CDR3 has 13 residues. V shed 3 bases and J 5 bases; nucleotides not matched to a gene: 2. The CDR3 region is CASSPDRGTEAFF. CDR3 in DNA: TGTGCCAGCTCACCCGACAGGGGTACTGAAGCTTTCTTT. Looking up the rest from reference TRBV18 and TRBJ1-1 gives the full variable domain: NAGVMQNPRHLVRRRGQEARLRCSPMKGHSHVYWYRQLPEEGLKFMVYLQKENIIDESGMPKERFSAEFPKEGPSILRIQQVVRGDSAAYFCASSPDRGTEAFFGQGTRLTVV.

The chain is built from TRBV2 and TRBJ2-7, with 7 bases identical to TRBD2. Germline V gives CDR1 SNHLY, CDR2 FYNNEI. CDR3 length equals 15 residues. V shed 6 bases and J 6 bases; nucleotides not matched to a gene: 14. The CDR3 coding sequence is TGTGCCAGCAGGCCCCAGGATGGCGGGAGACCCGAGCAGTACTTC. Encoded protein: CASRPQDGGRPEQYF.